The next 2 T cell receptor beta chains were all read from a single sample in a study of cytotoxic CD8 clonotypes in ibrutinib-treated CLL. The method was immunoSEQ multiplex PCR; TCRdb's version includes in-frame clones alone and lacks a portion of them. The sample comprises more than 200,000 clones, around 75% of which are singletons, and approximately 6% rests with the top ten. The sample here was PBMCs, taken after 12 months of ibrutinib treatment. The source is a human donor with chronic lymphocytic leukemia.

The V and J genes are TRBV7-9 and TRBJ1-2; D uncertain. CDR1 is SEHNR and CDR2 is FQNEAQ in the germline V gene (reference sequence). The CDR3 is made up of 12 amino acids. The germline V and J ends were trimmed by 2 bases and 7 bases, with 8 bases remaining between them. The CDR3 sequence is CASSLLVGGYTF. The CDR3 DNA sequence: TGTGCCAGCAGCTTATTGGTGGGTGGCTACACCTTC.

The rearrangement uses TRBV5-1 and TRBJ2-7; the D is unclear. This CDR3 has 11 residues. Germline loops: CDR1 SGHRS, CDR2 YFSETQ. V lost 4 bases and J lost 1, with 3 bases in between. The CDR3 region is CASSRSYEQYF. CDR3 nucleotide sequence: TGCGCCAGCAGCCGTTCCTACGAGCAGTACTTC.